This TCR beta chain was identified during a study of memory B cells and T cells in multiple sclerosis (dated by TCRdb to the late 2010s). Turning to the overall study: In multiple sclerosis patients, the study set the TCR beta repertoires of autoproliferating peripheral T cells against those of T cells infiltrating brain lesions. A couple of multiple sclerosis patients, for whom either brain lesions at autopsy or brain-infiltrating cells from biopsy were available, were included in TCR sequencing.

Genomic DNA was extracted, and the immunoSEQ Platform was used to amplify TCRbeta CDR3 regions from that DNA. Multiplex PCR, high-throughput sequencing and a vendor bioinformatics pipeline were combined in the immunoSEQ assay. The published analysis was carried out like this. Non-productive sequences and CDR3s under 4 amino acids long were removed, and the clonotype frequencies in each sample were recalculated. In immunoSEQ Analyzer 2.0, shared clonotypes were identified as those with identical CDR3 amino acid, V gene and J gene sequences. Repertoire overlap was normalized by dividing shared clonotype counts by the product of both clone-set sizes, with the result scaled by 1000 into arbitrary units. Not all clones reach the TCRdb copy of this immuneACCESS table, which keeps in-frame sequences only. Checked studies attribute under half of the gap to unresolved V genes and leave the rest unexplained. That table furnishes V, J and clone size, whereas the DNA furnished D and trimming. This sample lists around 50,000 clones; roughly 82% were detected once. The biggest ten clones account for about 1.1% of the sample.

Turning to this clone: No antigen is known for it. No much larger clone exists at a distance of one base, and base qualities are not known.

After CFSE-labeled PBMCs were cultured without a stimulus, the autoproliferating (CFSEdim) and non-proliferating (CFSEhi) T cell fractions were sequenced separately. A total of roughly 5x10^7 CFSE-labeled PBMCs were cultured for approximately seven days without stimulus, and replicate wells were then pooled. PBMCs were labeled with around 0.5 uM CFSE and cultured without exogenous stimuli in serum-free AIM-V medium. Before use, PBMCs were isolated by Ficoll density gradient centrifugation and cryopreserved. Live 7-AAD-negative cells were sorted on a FACSAria III, washed with PBS, and frozen at -80 degrees C as dry pellets. The paper's findings and limits, for the study overall: Because clone-set sizes varied across compartments, the counts of shared clonotypes were affected, making normalization necessary.

The source material was PBMCs from blood kept in culture. This clonotype was obtained from a human donor with multiple sclerosis.

The CDR3 has the sequence CASSPPSGRNTEAFF. The nucleotide sequence reads as follows: TGTGCCAGCTCACCACCATCCGGCCGAAACACTGAAGCTTTCTTT. The V and J genes are TRBV18 and TRBJ1-1; the D gene identity is not certain. According to the germline V gene, CDR1 reads KGHSH and CDR2 reads LQKENI. Reading from cysteine to phenylalanine, the CDR3 counts 15 amino acids. Solely the CDR3 DNA is kept, with 45 bases framed from the first base. The junction carries 10 bases between V and J, which are trimmed by 0 bases and 2 bases respectively.